Below are 28 T cell receptor beta chains sequenced from a single sample in a study of T-cell memory formation after mild COVID-19 (dated by TCRdb to about 2021). The library was made by 5' RACE. Sequencing relied on an Illumina NovaSeq 6000. In-frame beta chains were kept once TCRdb had trimmed the public reads at Q25 with fastp and called clones with MiXCR. Each CDR3 protein appears once, grouped with its most common genes and DNA. This sample holds some 190,000 distinct CDR3 sequences; 15% to 20% were observed only once. The ten largest clones take up approximately 2.4% of the sample. The sample taken for sequencing was PBMCs or a T cell subset sorted from them (not recorded which). The origin of the receptors is an adult woman who had mild COVID-19 (a few samples of this study predate the infection). The sample titles of this study are shuffled in the database, so cell type and time point are left out; the donor was told from shared clones.

A few counts support this clonotype. The gene calls are TRBV5-6 and TRBJ2-5, with D maybe TRBD2 (5 bases). V gave up 1 base and J gave up 5 bases, with 15 bases separating them. The CDR3 sequence is 15 residues long. Germline-derived CDR1 and CDR2 are SGHDT and YYEEEE. The CDR3 DNA sequence: TGTGCCAGCAGCTTGCAGCGGAGTAGTGACGAGACCCAGTACTTC. Translating gives CASSLQRSSDETQYF.

A few counts support this clonotype. V is TRBV9 and J is TRBJ2-5; 8 bases are shared with TRBD2. The germline V gene encodes CDR1 SGDLS and CDR2 YYNGEE. Losses at the gene ends were 0 bases for V and 5 bases for J; bases not matched to a gene: 6. The CDR3 contains 15 residues. The CDR3 bases are TGTGCCAGCAGCGTAGTCGGGGGGGGCTTGGAGACCCAGTACTTC. It codes for CASSVVGGGLETQYF.

This clonotype came up a few times. The chain uses TRBV9 and TRBJ2-1, with 7 positions matching TRBD2. The germline CDR1 and CDR2 sequences are SGDLS and YYNGEE. Trimming cost V 4 bases and J 7 bases; bases outside gene matches: 8. This CDR3 has 14 residues. The CDR3 sequence: CASSPPAGVNEQFF. The CDR3 region has the DNA TGTGCCAGCAGCCCCCCGGCGGGAGTAAATGAGCAGTTCTTC.

This clonotype was counted between two and nine times. The rearrangement joins TRBV20-1 to TRBJ2-7; maybe TRBD1 (6 bases). Trimming removed 3 bases at V and 3 bases at J, with 6 bases between. Germline CDR1 is DFQATT and CDR2 is SNEGSKA (reference sequence). This CDR3 comprises 11 residues. The CDR3 here is CSARDSYEQYF. DNA for the CDR3: TGCAGTGCTAGGGACAGCTACGAGCAGTACTTC.

A few counts support this clonotype. This chain links TRBV15 with TRBJ2-5; no clear D. The CDR3 runs to 14 residues. Germline CDR1 is LNHNV and CDR2 is YYDKDF (reference sequence). V gave up 0 bases and J gave up 2 bases, with 7 bases separating them. The CDR3 spells CATSREGVQETQYF. CDR3 coding DNA: TGTGCCACCAGCAGAGAAGGAGTGCAAGAGACCCAGTACTTC.

The table lists this clonotype with a count of one. The chain carries TRBV12-3 or TRBV12-4 and TRBJ1-3, with 7 bases lining up with TRBD1. The V and J ends lost 3 bases and 0 bases, in that order; junction bases with no gene match: 5. There are 16 residues in the CDR3. CDR3 coding DNA: TGTGCCAGCAGTTTTGGAGGGACAGTCTCTGGAAACACCATATATTTT. This translates into CASSFGGTVSGNTIYF.

The table lists this clonotype with many counts. CDR3 bases: TGCAGTGCTAGGAGGGCGGGACTAGCGGCCGAGCAGTACTTC. Protein sequence: CSARRAGLAAEQYF. This chain links TRBV20-1 with TRBJ2-7; 11 nucleotides align to TRBD2. This CDR3 is 14 amino acids long. CDR1 and CDR2 (germline): DFQATT, SNEGSKA (reference sequence). V shed 3 bases and J 6 bases; nucleotides not matched to a gene: 7.

This chain links TRBV6-6 with TRBJ2-4, with 8 positions matching TRBD2. With 0 bases clipped from V and 11 bases from J, the junction kept 0 bases outside the gene matches. Germline lookup yields CDR1 MNHNY and CDR2 SVGAGI (reference sequence). CDR3 length: 12 amino acids. CDR3 in amino acids: CASSYSAGVQYF. CDR3 in DNA: TGTGCCAGCAGTTACTCAGCGGGAGTTCAGTACTTC.

This clonotype was picked up many times. V gene TRBV7-6 combines with J gene TRBJ2-5, with D unclear. The V and J ends lost 7 bases and 2 bases respectively, with 14 bases between them. The length of the CDR3 is 14 residues. In germline, CDR1 is SGHVS, CDR2 FNYEAQ. The CDR3 loop reads CASTLGGQQETQYF. The CDR3 nucleotides read TGTGCCAGCACCTTGGGTGGGCAGCAAGAGACCCAGTACTTC.

The chain employs TRBV7-6 and TRBJ1-3; no clear D gene. CDR1 is SGHVS, CDR2 FNYEAQ, per germline. V was trimmed by 1 base and J by 7 bases, leaving 11 bases between them. This CDR3 region has 14 residues. This chain's CDR3 is CASSLDGEGNTIYF. CDR3 DNA sequence: TGTGCCAGCAGCTTAGATGGGGAAGGGAACACCATATATTTT.

This chain joins TRBV6-1 and TRBJ1-4; no firm D call. V dropped 0 bases and J dropped 13 bases, with 9 bases sitting between them. In germline, CDR1 is MNHNS, CDR2 SASEGT. This CDR3 is built from 12 residues. The CDR3 is CASSEARVRLFF. CDR3 sequence (DNA): TGTGCCAGCAGTGAAGCGAGGGTGAGACTGTTTTTT.

There are a few counts of this clonotype. This chain connects TRBV30 to TRBJ2-1; TRBD2 aligns across 11 bases. The J segment lost 4 bases and the V segment lost 5 bases, leaving 4 bases of the junction unmatched. The CDR3 totals 14 residues. Looked up from germline, CDR1 is GTSNPN and CDR2 is SVGIG (reference sequence). Here the CDR3 reads CAWSRTSGYNEQFF. In nucleotides, the CDR3 is TGTGCCTGGTCCCGGACTAGCGGGTACAATGAGCAGTTCTTC.

This chain joins TRBV29-1 and TRBJ2-1, with D unresolved. The CDR3 is 14 amino acids. V was trimmed by 4 bases and J by 0 bases, leaving 10 bases between them. Germline CDR1 and CDR2: SQVTM and ANQGSEA. The CDR3 reads CSVAHRSSYNEQFF. CDR3 sequence (DNA): TGCAGCGTTGCACACCGGAGCTCCTACAATGAGCAGTTCTTC.

CDR3 residues: CATGQGANTEAFF. The CDR3 bases are TGTGCCACCGGACAGGGGGCAAACACTGAAGCTTTCTTT. This chain connects TRBV24-1 to TRBJ1-1, with 11 bases matching TRBD1. From germline, CDR1 is KGHDR and CDR2 SFDVKD. The CDR3 contains 13 residues. V lost 9 bases and J lost 2; bases outside the gene matches: 1.

This chain connects TRBV20-1 to TRBJ2-4, with 9 nucleotides matching TRBD1. The CDR3 spans 13 residues. Germline V CDR1 and CDR2: DFQATT, SNEGSKA (reference sequence). J lost 5 bases, V lost 3 bases, and 2 bases had no gene match. The CDR3 DNA sequence: TGCAGTGCTAGCTGGACAGGGGAAAACATTCAGTACTTC. It translates to CSASWTGENIQYF.

This clonotype occurred a few times. V usage is TRBV3-1 and J usage is TRBJ1-1; TRBD1 agrees at 7 bases. Unmatched junction bases numbered 9, after V lost 4 bases and J lost 4 bases. Germline lookup yields CDR1 LGHDT and CDR2 YNNKEL (reference sequence). The CDR3 loop spans 15 amino acids. For the CDR3, the DNA is TGTGCCAGCAGCCGAAGACAGGGTGCGAGCACTGAAGCTTTCTTT. Protein product: CASSRRQGASTEAFF.

This clonotype has just a few counts. The genes are TRBV20-1 and TRBJ1-1, with D unclear. Germline CDR1 DFQATT, CDR2 SNEGSKA (reference sequence). The CDR3 loop spans 14 amino acids. V was trimmed by 5 bases and J by 5 bases, leaving 18 bases between them. CDR3 sequence (DNA): TGCAGTGCTTCCCTCCGGGCTTTGGGGACTGAAGCTTTCTTT. Translated, it gives CSASLRALGTEAFF.

This sequence joins TRBV5-1 and TRBJ2-5; perhaps TRBD1 as D (5 bases). From germline, CDR1 is SGHRS and CDR2 YFSETQ. V lost 3 bases to trimming and J lost 5 bases, with 11 bases between them. CDR3 size: 13 residues. As DNA, the CDR3 is TGCGCCAGCAGCTCTTCAGGGTTGGAGACCCAGTACTTC. This codes for CASSSSGLETQYF.

The V gene is TRBV18, the J gene TRBJ2-1, with D tentatively TRBD1 (6 bases). The ends were cut back, 3 bases at V and 8 bases at J, with 14 bases in the middle. Germline V lookup: CDR1 KGHSH, CDR2 LQKENI. CDR3 length: 14 amino acids. The CDR3 DNA sequence: TGTGCCAGCTCACCTAATCGACAGGCCGATGAGCAGTTCTTC. Translated: CASSPNRQADEQFF.

This clonotype was observed a handful of times. J is TRBJ2-1 and V is TRBV12-3 or TRBV12-4, with D uncertain. V was trimmed by 6 bases and J by 7 bases, leaving 13 bases between them. This CDR3 has 13 residues. The CDR3 bases are TGTGCCAGCAGAGTTTTGGGCGCTAATGAGCAGTTCTTC. The encoded protein is CASRVLGANEQFF.

V gene TRBV24-1 combines with J gene TRBJ2-3, with 10 positions matching TRBD1. CDR3 length: 16 amino acids. CDR1 is KGHDR, CDR2 SFDVKD, per germline. The ends lost 4 bases at V and 4 bases at J; junction bases unmatched: 7. This CDR3 reads CATSDAETGGADTQYF. DNA of the CDR3: TGTGCCACCAGTGACGCCGAGACAGGGGGCGCAGATACGCAGTATTTT.

The sample holds many counts of this clonotype. This rearrangement joins TRBV7-9 to TRBJ2-7; the D gene is possibly TRBD1 (6 bases). The CDR3 covers 15 residues. Germline assignment: CDR1 SEHNR and CDR2 FQNEAQ (reference sequence). The V end was cut by 0 bases, the J end by 2 bases, with 11 bases between. For the CDR3, the DNA is TGTGCCAGCAGCTTAGCGTTCAGGGGCGCCTACGAGCAGTACTTC. Translated: CASSLAFRGAYEQYF.

The chain joins TRBV3-1 to TRBJ1-1, with TRBD1 matching over 9 bases. The germline V gene encodes CDR1 LGHDT and CDR2 YNNKEL (reference sequence). The CDR3 has 14 residues. The J segment lost 8 bases and the V segment lost 7 bases, leaving 11 bases of the junction unmatched. The CDR3 nucleotides read TGTGCCAGCATCGGGACAGGGTACGCAGGAGAAGCTTTCTTT. It encodes CASIGTGYAGEAFF. The full variable domain, in which reference TRBV3-1 and TRBJ1-1 provide the parts outside the CDR3, is DTAVSQTPKYLVTQMGNDKSIKCEQNLGHDTMYWYKQDSKKFLKIMFSYNNKELIINETVPNRFSPKSPDKAHLNLHINSLELGDSAVYFCASIGTGYAGEAFFGQGTRLTVV.

This clonotype was seen only a few times. The genes are TRBV19 and TRBJ1-1; 11 bases are a match to TRBD1. Germline V gene sequence: CDR1 LNHDA, CDR2 SQIVND (reference sequence). The J segment lost 0 bases and the V segment lost 4 bases, leaving 10 bases of the junction unmatched. This CDR3 region has 18 residues. The CDR3 loop is CASSTKDRGRGMNTEAFF. CDR3 DNA sequence: TGTGCCAGTAGTACCAAGGACAGGGGGCGAGGGATGAACACTGAAGCTTTCTTT. Full variable domain (outside the CDR3, taken from reference TRBV19 and TRBJ1-1): DGGITQSPKYLFRKEGQNVTLSCEQNLNHDAMYWYRQDPGQGLRLIYYSQIVNDFQKGDIAEGYSVSREKKESFPLTVTSAQKNPTAFYLCASSTKDRGRGMNTEAFFGQGTRLTVV.

V is TRBV7-2 and J is TRBJ2-2, with D possibly being TRBD1 (5 bases). Trimming shortened V by 4 bases and J by 4 bases, and 13 bases separated the two germline ends. This CDR3 has 15 amino acids. Germline V gene lookup returns CDR1 SGHTA and CDR2 FQGNSA. The CDR3 nucleotides are TGTGCCAGCAGCTCAACTTCTAGGGGCACCGGGGAGCTGTTTTTT. Translation: CASSSTSRGTGELFF.

This clonotype was found a few times. The chain employs TRBV12-3 or TRBV12-4 and TRBJ1-3, with D uncertain. V lost 2 bases and J lost 2, with 7 bases in between. CDR3 length equals 14 residues. The CDR3 spells CASSLRATGNTIYF. CDR3 nucleotides: TGTGCCAGCAGTTTAAGGGCGACTGGAAACACCATATATTTT.

In this sample, this clonotype turned up a few times. V gene TRBV6-5 combines with J gene TRBJ2-1; 7 bases fit TRBD2. The CDR3 has 16 amino acids. CDR1 MNHEY and CDR2 SVGAGI come from the germline V gene. Trimming cost V 3 bases and J 4 bases; bases outside gene matches: 9. For the CDR3, the DNA is TGTGCCAGCAGTTATTCGGGGCGGGGGACGTACAATGAGCAGTTCTTC. It yields the protein CASSYSGRGTYNEQFF.

This clonotype was seen a handful of times. The chain recombines TRBV12-3 or TRBV12-4 with TRBJ1-1; D gene uncertain. The CDR3 extends over 14 amino acids. Trimming cost V 3 bases and J 4 bases, with 12 bases left between them. The CDR3 DNA reads as TGTGCCAGCAGTTTGGCAGGCGGTACCACTGAAGCTTTCTTT. Translating gives CASSLAGGTTEAFF.